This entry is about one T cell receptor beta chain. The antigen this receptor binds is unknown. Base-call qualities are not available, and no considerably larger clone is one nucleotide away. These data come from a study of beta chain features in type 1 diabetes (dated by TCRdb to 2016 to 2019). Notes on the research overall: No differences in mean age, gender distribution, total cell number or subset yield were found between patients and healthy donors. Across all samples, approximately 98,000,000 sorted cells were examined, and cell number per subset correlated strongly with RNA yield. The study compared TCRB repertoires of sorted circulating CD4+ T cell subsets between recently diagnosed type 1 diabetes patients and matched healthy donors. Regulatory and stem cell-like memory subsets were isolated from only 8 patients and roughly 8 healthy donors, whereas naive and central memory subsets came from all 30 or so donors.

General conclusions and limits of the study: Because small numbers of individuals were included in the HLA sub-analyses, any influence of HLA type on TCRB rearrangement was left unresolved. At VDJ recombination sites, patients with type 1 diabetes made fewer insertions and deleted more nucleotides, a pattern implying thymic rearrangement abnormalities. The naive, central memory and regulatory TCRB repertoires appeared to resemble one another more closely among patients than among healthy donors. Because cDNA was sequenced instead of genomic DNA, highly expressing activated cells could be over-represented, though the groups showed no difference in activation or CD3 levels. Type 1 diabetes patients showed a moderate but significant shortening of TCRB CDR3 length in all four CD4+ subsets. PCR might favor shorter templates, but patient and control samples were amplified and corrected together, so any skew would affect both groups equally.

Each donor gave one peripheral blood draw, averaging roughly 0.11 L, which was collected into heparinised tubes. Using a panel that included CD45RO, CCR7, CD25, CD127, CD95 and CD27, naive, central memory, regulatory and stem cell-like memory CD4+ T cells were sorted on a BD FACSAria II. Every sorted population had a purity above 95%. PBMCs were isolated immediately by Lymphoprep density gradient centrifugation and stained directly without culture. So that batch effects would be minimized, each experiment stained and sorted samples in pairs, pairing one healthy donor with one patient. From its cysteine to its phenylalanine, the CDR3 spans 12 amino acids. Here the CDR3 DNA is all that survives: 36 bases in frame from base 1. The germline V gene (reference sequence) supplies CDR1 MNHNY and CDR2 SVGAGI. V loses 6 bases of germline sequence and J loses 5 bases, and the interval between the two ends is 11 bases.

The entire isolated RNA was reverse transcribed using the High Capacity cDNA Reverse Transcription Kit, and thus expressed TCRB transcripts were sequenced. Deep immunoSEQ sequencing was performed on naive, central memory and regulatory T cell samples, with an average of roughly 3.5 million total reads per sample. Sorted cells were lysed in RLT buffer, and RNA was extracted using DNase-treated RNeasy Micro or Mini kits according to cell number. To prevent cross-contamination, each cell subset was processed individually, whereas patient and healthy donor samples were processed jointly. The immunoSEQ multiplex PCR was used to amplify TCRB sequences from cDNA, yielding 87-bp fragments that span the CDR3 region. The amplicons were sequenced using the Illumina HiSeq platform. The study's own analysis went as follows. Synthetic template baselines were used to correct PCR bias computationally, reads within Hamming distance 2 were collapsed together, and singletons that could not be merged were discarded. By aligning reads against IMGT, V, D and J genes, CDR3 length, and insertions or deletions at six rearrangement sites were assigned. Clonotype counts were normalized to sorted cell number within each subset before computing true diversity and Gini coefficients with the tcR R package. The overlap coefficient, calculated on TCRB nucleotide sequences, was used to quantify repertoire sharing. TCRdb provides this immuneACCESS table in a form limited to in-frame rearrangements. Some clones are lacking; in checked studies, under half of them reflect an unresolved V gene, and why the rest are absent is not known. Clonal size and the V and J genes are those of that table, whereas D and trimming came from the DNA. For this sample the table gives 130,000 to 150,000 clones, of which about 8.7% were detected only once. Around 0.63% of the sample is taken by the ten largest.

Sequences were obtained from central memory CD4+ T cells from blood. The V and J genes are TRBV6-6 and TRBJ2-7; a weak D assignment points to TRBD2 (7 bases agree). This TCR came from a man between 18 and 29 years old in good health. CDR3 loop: CASSPGGHEQYF. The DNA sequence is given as TGTGCCAGCAGCCCGGGGGGCCACGAGCAGTACTTC.